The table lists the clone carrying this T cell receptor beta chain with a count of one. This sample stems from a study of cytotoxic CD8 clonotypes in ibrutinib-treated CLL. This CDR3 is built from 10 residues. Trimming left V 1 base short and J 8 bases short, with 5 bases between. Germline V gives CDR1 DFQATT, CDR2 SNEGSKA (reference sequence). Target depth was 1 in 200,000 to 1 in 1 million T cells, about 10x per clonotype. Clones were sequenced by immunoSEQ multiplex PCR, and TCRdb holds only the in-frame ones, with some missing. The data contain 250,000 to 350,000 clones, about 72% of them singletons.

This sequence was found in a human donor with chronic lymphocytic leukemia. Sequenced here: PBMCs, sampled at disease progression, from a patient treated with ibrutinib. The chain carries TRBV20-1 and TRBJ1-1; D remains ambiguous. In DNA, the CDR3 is TGCAGTGCTAGAGTGACCGAAGCTTTCTTT. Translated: CSARVTEAFF.